This T cell receptor beta chain was profiled in a study of OX40 agonist ivuxolimab in advanced cancers. Study-level background: Ivuxolimab, an antibody acting as an agonist of OX40 (CD134), was used to treat patients.

Sequencing used immunoSEQ multiplex PCR; TCRdb keeps in-frame clones, though not all of them. The data show tens of thousands of clones, with about 87% seen just once and 0.95% to 1.3% held by the top ten. This clone has a single count. The germline gives CDR1 SNHLY, CDR2 FYNNEI. The CDR3 extends over 13 amino acids. Trimming took 9 bases from V and 5 from J; bases not matched to a gene: 7. The chain couples TRBV2 to TRBJ1-3, with 7 positions matching TRBD1. This specimen consisted of CD4+ or CD8+ T cells sorted from blood, obtained in a trial of the OX40 agonist ivuxolimab. The receptor was isolated from an adult with an advanced solid tumor such as melanoma, head and neck, liver or kidney cancer. The CDR3 DNA sequence: TGTGCCAGTTCAACAGGGGAACGAAACACCATATATTTT. Its protein product is CASSTGERNTIYF.